Listed below are T cell receptor beta chains from one sample, sequenced in a study of blood T cell repertoires in COVID-19. The protocol was immunoSEQ multiplex PCR, while the TCRdb copy is restricted to in-frame clones and leaves out a portion. The top ten hold just over 9.5% of the sample, which has 300,000 to 350,000 clones, roughly 90% seen once. Sequencing was done on a sample of peripheral blood. The receptors were gathered from a man in his thirties or forties with COVID-19, enrolled during active disease. CDR3s include the opening cysteine and the closing phenylalanine or tryptophan. D genes are given only for firm matches. Clone sizes are given selectively: once, few, many, or a class where the clone is expanded.

d_gene	abundance	v_gene	j_gene	CDR3nt	CDR3aa
-	-	TRBV5-8	TRBJ2-1	TGTGCCAGCAGATCGAGGTGGGGGCGATTCAATGAGCAGTTCTTC	CASRSRWGRFNEQFF
-	-	TRBV18	TRBJ1-6	TGTGCCAGCTCACCGTCAGGGGCGGCGGGAGGCTCACCCCTCCACTTT	CASSPSGAAGGSPLHF
TRBD1	-	TRBV5-6	TRBJ2-7	TGTGCCAGCAGCATGAACAGGGGGCTCGGCGAGCAGTACTTC	CASSMNRGLGEQYF
-	-	TRBV7-2	TRBJ1-2	TGTGCCAGCAGCCCTGGCCGGGTCAACTATGGCTACACCTTC	CASSPGRVNYGYTF
TRBD1	-	TRBV28	TRBJ2-7	TGTGCCAGCAGCTCACCCGGACAGGCAGCAGGATACGAGCAGTACTTC	CASSSPGQAAGYEQYF
TRBD2	-	TRBV4-2	TRBJ2-5	TGTGCCAGCAGCCAAACCGGACTAGCGGGAGTAAAGACCCAGTACTTC	CASSQTGLAGVKTQYF
TRBD1	once	TRBV6-6	TRBJ1-5	TGTGCCAGCCTGAATCCGGGACAGGGGTCTAATCAGCCCCAGCATTTT	CASLNPGQGSNQPQHF
TRBD2	-	TRBV9	TRBJ2-5	TGTGCCAGCAGCCTCGGACGACTAGCGGGAGGGGTAGAGACCCAGTACTTC	CASSLGRLAGGVETQYF
TRBD1	-	TRBV10-3	TRBJ2-3	TGTGCCATCAGTTCCACCGGGACAGGGACAGATACGCAGTATTTT	CAISSTGTGTDTQYF
TRBD1	few	TRBV6-2/TRBV6-3	TRBJ1-3	TGTGCCAGCAGCTGGGACAGCTTAATCTCTGGAAACACCATATATTTT	CASSWDSLISGNTIYF
TRBD1	-	TRBV7-2	TRBJ1-2	TGTGCCAGCAGCCCCGAGACAGGGGTGGGTGGCTACACCTTC	CASSPETGVGGYTF
-	-	TRBV27	TRBJ1-3	TGTGCCAGCAGTTTAAGGTGGGGCCCAGTAGGTGGAAACACCATATATTTT	CASSLRWGPVGGNTIYF
-	-	TRBV19	TRBJ1-2	TGTGCCAGTAGTATTTCCGGGCGGGTCGGCTACACCTTC	CASSISGRVGYTF
-	-	TRBV7-9	TRBJ2-1	TGTGCCAGCAGCTTAATTTCCGGCAATGAGCAGTTCTTC	CASSLISGNEQFF
-	few	TRBV28	TRBJ1-1	TGTGCCAGCAGTTCGGTGAACACTGAAGCTTTCTTT	CASSSVNTEAFF
TRBD1	-	TRBV28	TRBJ1-5	TGTGCCAGCAGTCTATCTAGGGACAGGGAAAGCAATCAGCCCCAGCATTTT	CASSLSRDRESNQPQHF
-	-	TRBV6-1	TRBJ1-2	TGTGCCAGCAGTGAAGCAGCGGGGTCAGGAGGCGGGACCTATGGCTACACCTTC	CASSEAAGSGGGTYGYTF
TRBD1	-	TRBV18	TRBJ1-4	TGTGCCACCACCACCGCGGGACAGGGTAATGAAAAACTGTTTTTT	CATTTAGQGNEKLFF
-	-	TRBV19	TRBJ1-5	TGTGCCAGTAGTATAGCAGGGGCTGGAAATCAGCCCCAGCATTTT	CASSIAGAGNQPQHF
-	-	TRBV9	TRBJ1-5	TGTGCCAGCAGCCCCCGGGGGATAGGTCAGCCCCAGCATTTT	CASSPRGIGQPQHF
-	-	TRBV12-3/TRBV12-4	TRBJ1-2	TGTGCCAGCAGTTTCGGTAACTATGGCTACACCTTC	CASSFGNYGYTF
TRBD2	-	TRBV5-4	TRBJ2-3	TGTGCCAGCAGGAGAGTCCCGGGACTAGCGGGGGGGCCGGCTGATACGCAGTATTTT	CASRRVPGLAGGPADTQYF
TRBD1	-	TRBV24-1	TRBJ2-2	TGTGCCACCAGGGGACAGGAGTTCACCGGGGAGCTGTTTTTT	CATRGQEFTGELFF
TRBD1	-	TRBV9	TRBJ2-1	TGTGCCAGCAGCCTTGGACAGGGCCTGTTCTTC	CASSLGQGLFF
-	-	TRBV6-1	TRBJ2-3	TGTGCCAGCAGTGATGCGGGTACGCAGTATTTT	CASSDAGTQYF
-	-	TRBV7-3	TRBJ2-1	TGTGCCAGCAGCCCCGACTATACCTCCTACAATGAGCAGTTCTTC	CASSPDYTSYNEQFF
-	-	TRBV20-1	TRBJ1-3	TGCAGTGCTGTTATAGGAAACACCATATATTTT	CSAVIGNTIYF
-	-	TRBV6-6	TRBJ2-7	TGTGCCAGCAGGTCCACAGGGTCGAGCTCCTACGAGCAGTACTTC	CASRSTGSSSYEQYF
TRBD1	-	TRBV29-1	TRBJ2-5	TGCAGCCTCAGGGAGCAGGGGGCGCAAGAGACCCAGTACTTC	CSLREQGAQETQYF
TRBD1	-	TRBV5-6	TRBJ2-7	TGTGCCAGCGAGGACAGGGTTCTCCACGAGCAGTACTTC	CASEDRVLHEQYF
-	-	TRBV29-1	TRBJ2-5	TGCAGCGTTCAAAGGGCTAGCGATAACCAAGAGACCCAGTACTTC	CSVQRASDNQETQYF
TRBD1	-	TRBV29-1	TRBJ1-3	TGCAGCGTTGAAGAATGGGGGACAGGGGCCTTCTCTGGAAACACCATATATTTT	CSVEEWGTGAFSGNTIYF
-	-	TRBV3-1/TRBV3-2	TRBJ2-3	TGTGCCAGCAGCCCTCTTCCGAGCCGCACAGATACGCAGTATTTT	CASSPLPSRTDTQYF
TRBD2	-	TRBV19	TRBJ2-1	TGTGCCAGTAGTATCTGGGGCAGCGGGGAGGATGAGCAGTTCTTC	CASSIWGSGEDEQFF
TRBD2	-	TRBV3-1/TRBV3-2	TRBJ2-7	TGTGCCAGCAGCCAAGATAGCGGGCACAGGAACGAGCAGTACTTC	CASSQDSGHRNEQYF
TRBD2	once	TRBV2	TRBJ2-3	TGTGCCAGCAGGGGAGGACTAGCGGGAGCAGATACGCAGTATTTT	CASRGGLAGADTQYF
-	-	TRBV28	TRBJ2-7	TGTGCCAGCAGTTTACTAGGGGACGAGCAGTACTTC	CASSLLGDEQYF
TRBD2	-	TRBV14	TRBJ2-1	TGTGCCAGCAGCCGCGGGGGGCCCCTCTACAATGAGCAGTTCTTC	CASSRGGPLYNEQFF
-	-	TRBV19	TRBJ2-1	TGTGCCAGTAGTATAGGAATCGGTTACAATGAGCAGTTCTTC	CASSIGIGYNEQFF
-	-	TRBV6-5	TRBJ2-3	TGTGCCAGCAGCCGGTCCTCTAGCACAGATACGCAGTATTTT	CASSRSSSTDTQYF
-	-	TRBV27	TRBJ2-1	TGTGCCAGCAGTACCAAGACTAGTCGACTCAATGAGCAGTTCTTC	CASSTKTSRLNEQFF
-	-	TRBV5-1	TRBJ1-4	TGCGCCAGCAGCACAATGGGGACACTTAATGAAAAACTGTTTTTT	CASSTMGTLNEKLFF
TRBD2	-	TRBV24-1	TRBJ2-7	TGTGCCACCAGTCCGACTAGCGGGGATACCACCCCCTACGAGCAGTACTTC	CATSPTSGDTTPYEQYF
TRBD1	few	TRBV29-1	TRBJ2-2	TGCAGCGTCTCCCGACAGGGGGCTGACACCGGGGAGCTGTTTTTT	CSVSRQGADTGELFF
-	-	TRBV4-3	TRBJ2-1	TGCGCCAGCAGCCAAGATCTTCCCGGGGAGCAGTTCTTC	CASSQDLPGEQFF
TRBD1	-	TRBV5-6	TRBJ2-1	TGTGCCAGCAGTCCAGCCGGGACAGGGAGGAACAATGAGCAGTTCTTC	CASSPAGTGRNNEQFF
TRBD1	-	TRBV28	TRBJ1-2	TGTGCCAGCAGTTCAACCGGGACAGGGGGATTTGGCTACACCTTC	CASSSTGTGGFGYTF
TRBD1	-	TRBV28	TRBJ2-1	TGTGCCAGCAGTTTATGGAGGGGGCTTAACAATGAGCAGTTCTTC	CASSLWRGLNNEQFF